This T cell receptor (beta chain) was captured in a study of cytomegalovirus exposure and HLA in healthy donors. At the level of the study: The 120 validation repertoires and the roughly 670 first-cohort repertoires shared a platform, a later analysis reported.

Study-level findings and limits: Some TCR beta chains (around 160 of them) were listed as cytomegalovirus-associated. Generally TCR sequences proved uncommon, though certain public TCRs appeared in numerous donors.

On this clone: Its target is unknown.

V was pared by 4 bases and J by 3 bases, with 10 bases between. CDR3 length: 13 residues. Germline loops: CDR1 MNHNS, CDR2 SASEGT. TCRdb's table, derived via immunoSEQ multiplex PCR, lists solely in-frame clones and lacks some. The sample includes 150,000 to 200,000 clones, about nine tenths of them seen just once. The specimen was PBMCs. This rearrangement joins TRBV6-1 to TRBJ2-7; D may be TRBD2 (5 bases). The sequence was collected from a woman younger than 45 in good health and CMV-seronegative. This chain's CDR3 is CASSGERGYEQYF. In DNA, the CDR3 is TGTGCCAGCAGTGGGGAACGGGGCTACGAGCAGTACTTC.